Shown below are 8 T cell receptor beta chains from a single sample sequenced in a study of regulatory T cells in long-lasting Graves disease. Through Arm-PCR of CDR3 regions and iRepertoire HTBI primers, TCR beta libraries were built. Each CDR3 protein gets one entry after TCRdb re-called the multiplex PCR reads with MiXCR. The sample has hundreds of thousands of distinct CDR3 sequences, 20% to 25% seen once. Time point noted: persistent/refractory GD, antithyroid drugs over 5 years with positive TRAb. Researchers made the TCR library from RNA that was extracted from PBMCs. The specimen was peripheral blood mononuclear cells (PBMCs), collected when the disease was refractory, from a patient treated with antithyroid drugs. The source of these receptors is a female donor with Graves disease.

The sample holds a few counts of this clonotype. The chain joins TRBV5-8 to TRBJ2-3, with D hard to call. The germline V gene encodes CDR1 SGHTS and CDR2 YDEGEE. CDR3 length equals 13 residues. V lost 4 bases and J 4 bases, leaving 10 bases between the germline ends. The CDR3 nucleotides read TGTGCCAGCAGCGGCGCGTTCCCAGATACGCAGTATTTT. Protein sequence: CASSGAFPDTQYF.

At least ten counts were recorded for this clonotype. The chain combines TRBV6-2 or TRBV6-3 with TRBJ2-5; D not resolved. CDR1 is MNHEY and CDR2 is SVGEGT in the germline V gene. The V and J ends lost 0 bases and 2 bases respectively, with 4 bases between them. The CDR3 has 13 residues. The CDR3 bases are TGTGCCAGCAGTTACTCGGCGCAAGAGACCCAGTACTTC. This encodes CASSYSAQETQYF.

This clonotype was picked up a small number of times. The chain joins TRBV11-2 to TRBJ2-7; 9 bases match TRBD1. The CDR3 length is 17 residues. With 3 bases clipped from V and 6 bases from J, the junction kept 15 bases outside the gene matches. Germline CDR1 is SGHAT and CDR2 is FQNNGV. DNA for the CDR3: TGTGCCAGCAGCTTGATCGGGATCGGGACAGGGCCCTCCGAGCAGTACTTC. It yields the protein CASSLIGIGTGPSEQYF.

The chain employs TRBV9 and TRBJ2-7; D is undetermined. With 0 bases removed from V and 2 bases from J, the gap between germline ends came to 9 bases. Per germline, CDR1 SGDLS and CDR2 YYNGEE. The CDR3 covers 14 residues. The CDR3 coding sequence is TGTGCCAGCAGCGTAGCGTACGGAACCTACGAGCAGTACTTC. Protein sequence: CASSVAYGTYEQYF.

V usage is TRBV12-3 or TRBV12-4 and J usage is TRBJ1-4; D is possibly TRBD1 (5 bases). Trimming took off 5 bases at V and 3 bases at J, with 10 bases between the two ends. The CDR3 is 14 amino acids. CDR3 region: CASSRPGANEKLFF. The CDR3 DNA is TGTGCCAGCAGTAGGCCGGGGGCTAATGAAAAACTGTTTTTT.

This clonotype was picked up many times. CDR3 DNA sequence: TGTGCCAGCAGCTTCCGATTAGCGGGAGGGGTGGGAACCGGGGAGCTGTTTTTT. This encodes CASSFRLAGGVGTGELFF. J is TRBJ2-2 and V is TRBV7-2; TRBD2 aligns across 11 bases. Trimming took 3 bases from V and 5 from J; bases not matched to a gene: 11. The V gene's germline CDR1 is SGHTA and CDR2 FQGNSA. This CDR3 contains 18 residues.

The chain uses TRBV19 and TRBJ1-4; D remains ambiguous. Germline V lookup: CDR1 LNHDA, CDR2 SQIVND (reference sequence). The CDR3 loop spans 13 amino acids. Trimming pared 11 bases from V and 5 bases from J, leaving 15 bases between. CDR3 in DNA: TGTGCCTCCCACACCCGCGGGAATGAAAAACTGTTTTTT. Encoded protein: CASHTRGNEKLFF.

This clonotype occurred many times. This chain uses TRBV24-1 with TRBJ2-5; 10 nucleotides line up with TRBD1. V dropped 4 bases and J dropped 5; count of bases not matched to a gene: 9. This CDR3 comprises 16 residues. Germline V lookup: CDR1 KGHDR, CDR2 SFDVKD. This CDR3 reads CATSDPTGQGFETQYF. In DNA form, the CDR3 reads TGTGCCACCAGTGACCCCACGGGACAGGGGTTCGAGACCCAGTACTTC.